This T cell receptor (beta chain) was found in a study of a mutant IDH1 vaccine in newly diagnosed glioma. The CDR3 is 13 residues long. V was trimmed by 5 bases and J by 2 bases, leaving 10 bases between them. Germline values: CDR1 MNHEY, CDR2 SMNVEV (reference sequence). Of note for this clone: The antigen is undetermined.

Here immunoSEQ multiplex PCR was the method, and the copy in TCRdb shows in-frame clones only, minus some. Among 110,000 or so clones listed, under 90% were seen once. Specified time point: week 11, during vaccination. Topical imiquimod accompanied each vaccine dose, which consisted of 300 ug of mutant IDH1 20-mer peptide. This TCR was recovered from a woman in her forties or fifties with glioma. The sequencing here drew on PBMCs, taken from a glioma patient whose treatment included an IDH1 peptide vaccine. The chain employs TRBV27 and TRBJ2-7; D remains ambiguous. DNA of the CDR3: TGTGCCAGCAGTCCCATAGGCCCCTACGAGCAGTACTTC. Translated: CASSPIGPYEQYF.